The 21 T cell receptor beta chains below were found in one sample sequenced in a study of cytomegalovirus exposure and HLA in healthy donors. PCR involved 60 Vbeta and 13 Jbeta primers. TCRdb keeps only in-frame clones here, not all; method: immunoSEQ multiplex PCR. This sample has under 250,000 clones, with 85% found just once. Sequenced input: PBMCs. Every receptor here comes from a woman aged 50 to 60 in good health and CMV-seronegative.

The chain uses TRBV6-1 and TRBJ2-3; the match to TRBD2 covers 8 bases. CDR3 size: 16 residues. V trimming: 4 bases; J trimming: 5 bases; junction bases outside the gene matches: 11. Germline CDR1 MNHNS, CDR2 SASEGT. Here the CDR3 DNA reads TGTGCCAGCAGTGGTCGGGGGGGGCGCATCCAAGATACGCAGTATTTT. It specifies CASSGRGGRIQDTQYF.

This CDR3 is CASSLTTALRGAFF. The DNA for the CDR3 is TGTGCCAGCAGTTTAACGACCGCCCTCAGGGGAGCTTTCTTT. This chain links TRBV28 with TRBJ1-1; D may be TRBD1 (6 bases). In germline, CDR1 is MDHEN, CDR2 SYDVKM. The CDR3 contains 14 residues. Trimming shortened V by 2 bases and J by 10 bases, and 17 bases separated the two germline ends.

The V call is TRBV13, the J call TRBJ2-7; 10 bases map to TRBD1. Germline-derived CDR1 and CDR2 are PRHDT and FYEKMQ (reference sequence). The CDR3 has 15 amino acids. The V gene end was trimmed by 7 bases and the J gene end by 10 bases; junction bases not matched to a gene: 16. CDR3: CASNLSGQGSTHQYF. The CDR3 region has the DNA TGTGCCAGCAACCTCTCGGGACAGGGGTCGACGCATCAGTACTTC.

V is TRBV7-2 and J is TRBJ1-2; TRBD1 might be the D (5 bases). Trimming left V 0 bases short and J 4 bases short, with 12 bases between. Germline CDR1 and CDR2: SGHTA and FQGNSA. This CDR3 is 15 amino acids long. The CDR3 sequence: CASSLASQGAYGYTF. CDR3 nucleotides: TGTGCCAGCAGCTTAGCGTCCCAGGGCGCCTATGGCTACACCTTC.

The V call is TRBV19, the J call TRBJ1-5; 8 bases are a match to TRBD1. The CDR3 loop spans 17 amino acids. Germline V gives CDR1 LNHDA, CDR2 SQIVND (reference sequence). V lost 5 bases and J lost 0; bases outside the gene matches: 9. CDR3 DNA: TGTGCCAGTAGTGCCTGGACAGGGTCATATAGCAATCAGCCCCAGCATTTT. Encoded protein: CASSAWTGSYSNQPQHF.

In nucleotides, the CDR3 is TGTGCCAGCAGTGAATCGGCCAGGGGAAACTACGAGCAGTACTTC. This gives the protein CASSESARGNYEQYF. The J gene is TRBJ2-7, the V gene TRBV25-1; D perhaps matches TRBD1 (6 bases). V gave up 1 base and J gave up 3 bases, with 13 bases separating them. The CDR3 consists of 15 residues. The germline V gene encodes CDR1 MGHDK and CDR2 SYGVNS.

This clone appeared once. V usage is TRBV7-2 and J usage is TRBJ2-1; tentative D call: TRBD1 (5 bases). This CDR3 spans 14 amino acids. Trimming took 0 bases from V and 6 from J, leaving 9 bases between them. Per the germline V gene, CDR1 is SGHTA and CDR2 is FQGNSA. CDR3 sequence reads: CASSLAPGSNEQFF. Here the CDR3 DNA reads TGTGCCAGCAGCTTAGCTCCAGGGTCCAATGAGCAGTTCTTC.

The genes are TRBV5-1 and TRBJ2-1; D is unclear. CDR3 length equals 14 residues. Germline V CDR1 and CDR2: SGHRS, YFSETQ. The V end was cut by 4 bases, the J end by 11 bases, with 19 bases between. CDR3 in DNA: TGCGCCAGCAGCCTCACGATTGAGGTAATGAAGCAGTTCTTC. Translation gives CASSLTIEVMKQFF.

This clone was counted once. The J gene is TRBJ2-7, the V gene TRBV28; TRBD1 is a possible D gene (6 bases). Germline CDR1 MDHEN, CDR2 SYDVKM. The length of the CDR3 is 15 residues. Trimming removed 6 bases at V and 5 bases at J, with 20 bases between. The CDR3 DNA sequence: TGTGCCAGCAGCCCTGATTCAGGGGCGGAGAACGAGCAGTACTTC. This gives the protein CASSPDSGAENEQYF.

V is TRBV6-6 and J is TRBJ1-4; D gene uncertain. The CDR3 covers 13 residues. Trimming stripped 2 bases from V and 4 bases from J, with 5 bases between. From germline, CDR1 is MNHNY and CDR2 SVGAGI (reference sequence). In DNA form, the CDR3 reads TGTGCCAGCAGTTACAGACATAATGAAAAACTGTTTTTT. Translated: CASSYRHNEKLFF.

This clone occurred a few times. J is TRBJ2-1 and V is TRBV30; a possible D gene is TRBD1 (6 bases). V was cut by 2 bases and J by 0 bases, with 11 bases left in between. Germline assignment: CDR1 GTSNPN and CDR2 SVGIG (reference sequence). The CDR3 contains 15 residues. Written as DNA, the CDR3 is TGTGCCTGGAGTTCGGACAGCAGCTCCTACAATGAGCAGTTCTTC. Its protein is CAWSSDSSSYNEQFF.

The rearrangement links TRBV5-4 to TRBJ2-6; 10 bases agree with TRBD1. The CDR3 is 15 residues long. After removal of 4 bases from V and 2 bases from J, the junction contained 0 bases not matched to a gene. CDR1 is SGHNT, CDR2 YYREEE, per germline (reference sequence). CDR3 region: CASSGTGAGANVLTF. Written as DNA, the CDR3 is TGTGCCAGCAGCGGGACAGGGGCTGGGGCCAACGTCCTGACTTTC. Based on the CDR3 plus reference TRBV5-4 and TRBJ2-6, the full variable domain is ETGVTQSPTHLIKTRGQQVTLRCSSQSGHNTVSWYQQALGQGPQFIFQYYREEENGRGNFPPRFSGLQFPNYSSELNVNALELDDSALYLCASSGTGAGANVLTFGAGSRLTVL.

The chain combines TRBV21-1 with TRBJ2-2; the DNA was not used to check the table's D call, TRBD1. TRBV21-1 is a known pseudogene. The CDR3 runs 15 residues. Here the CDR3 DNA reads TGTGCCAGCAGCGCGGGACAGGGGGGCACCGGGGAGCTGTTTTTT. It is translated as CASSAGQGGTGELFF.

This clone was seen a handful of times. The chain is built from TRBV27 and TRBJ2-3; 8 bases are shared with TRBD2. CDR1 and CDR2 (germline): MNHEY, SMNVEV (reference sequence). V was pared by 0 bases and J by 1 base, with 0 bases of the junction left unmatched. This CDR3 contains 15 residues. CDR3 residues: CASSLSTSGTDTQYF. The CDR3 DNA is TGTGCCAGCAGTTTATCGACTAGCGGCACAGATACGCAGTATTTT.

This chain joins TRBV9 and TRBJ2-5; 14 positions agree with TRBD2. V gave up 4 bases and J gave up 5 bases; unmatched junction bases: 7. Germline loops: CDR1 SGDLS, CDR2 YYNGEE. The CDR3 spans 16 residues. The DNA of the CDR3 is TGTGCCAGCAGCACGGGACTAGCGGGAGTTTTGGAGACCCAGTACTTC. It specifies CASSTGLAGVLETQYF.

This chain connects TRBV5-4 to TRBJ2-7; TRBD2 matches 7 bases. This CDR3 region has 15 residues. Germline V gene data show CDR1 as SGHNT and CDR2 as YYREEE (reference sequence). The V and J ends lost 0 bases and 2 bases, in that order; junction bases with no gene match: 5. CDR3 bases: TGTGCCAGCAGCTTGGAGCTAGCGGTTACCTACGAGCAGTACTTC. Its translation is CASSLELAVTYEQYF.

The chain joins TRBV30 to TRBJ1-2, with D unclear. V was cut by 2 bases and J by 3 bases, with 10 bases left in between. Per germline, CDR1 GTSNPN and CDR2 SVGIG (reference sequence). This CDR3 has 13 residues. CDR3 nucleotide sequence: TGTGCCTGGAGTCCGCCGGGATACTATGGCTACACCTTC. This sequence encodes CAWSPPGYYGYTF.

A few counts support this clone. The rearrangement joins TRBV7-2 to TRBJ2-2; a weak D match, TRBD1 (5 bases). Trimming removed 3 bases from V and 4 bases from J, with 9 bases in between. CDR1 and CDR2 from the germline V gene are SGHTA and FQGNSA. CDR3 length equals 14 residues. CDR3 sequence (DNA): TGTGCCAGCAGCTTGCAGGGCCCCACCGGGGAGCTGTTTTTT. This translates into CASSLQGPTGELFF.

Regarding this clone: Other DNA sequences in the sample encode the same CDR3. This chain links TRBV7-2 with TRBJ2-7; 11 bases fit TRBD2. Germline CDR1 reads SGHTA; CDR2 reads FQGNSA. The CDR3 length is 14 residues. J gave up 3 bases and V 3 bases, and 1 base lay outside the gene matches. CDR3 protein: CASSFGTSGYEQYF. The CDR3 coding sequence is TGTGCCAGCAGCTTCGGGACTAGCGGCTACGAGCAGTACTTC.

The V and J genes are TRBV27 and TRBJ2-5; 14 bases fit TRBD2. CDR3 length: 13 residues. V shed 8 bases, J shed 5 bases, and the junction held 1 base outside the gene matches. Germline assignment: CDR1 MNHEY and CDR2 SMNVEV (reference sequence). CDR3 DNA: TGTGCCAGCGGACTAGCGGGAGGTGAGACCCAGTACTTC. This encodes CASGLAGGETQYF.

In this sample, this clone turned up once. The gene calls are TRBV30 and TRBJ1-6; TRBD1 matches 11 bases. Germline CDR1 GTSNPN, CDR2 SVGIG (reference sequence). The V segment lost 2 bases and the J segment 10 bases; nucleotides outside the gene matches: 7. The CDR3 has 15 amino acids. The CDR3 region is CAWSLAGTGGSPLHF. The CDR3 DNA reads TGTGCCTGGAGTCTCGCAGGGACAGGGGGATCACCCCTCCACTTT.